These 3 T cell receptor beta chains originate from one sample sequenced in a study of T cells in Graves' hyperthyroidism and ophthalmopathy. TCR beta CDR3 sequences were amplified from RNA transcripts. HTBI primers were employed in a first-round RT-PCR of the TCR CDR3. TCRdb reanalysed the multiplex PCR reads using MiXCR and keeps one entry per CDR3 protein. The sample includes 540,000 or so distinct CDR3 sequences, just over 45% of them seen just once. Sequencing was done on a sample of peripheral blood or thyroid tissue (not recorded which). The receptors here all came from an adult woman with Graves' disease, either hyperthyroidism or ophthalmopathy (not recorded which).

J is TRBJ1-1 and V is TRBV7-3; 11 bases align to TRBD1. Per germline, CDR1 SGHTA and CDR2 FQGTGA. The CDR3 covers 16 residues. J lost 5 bases, V lost 3 bases, and 8 bases had no gene match. This CDR3 is CASSFPSGTGGTEAFF. The DNA of the CDR3 is TGTGCCAGCAGCTTCCCATCCGGGACAGGGGGTACTGAAGCTTTCTTT.

This clonotype was detected only a few times. V is TRBV3-1 and J is TRBJ2-7, with 10 nucleotides matching TRBD2. The V segment lost 5 bases and the J segment 5 bases; nucleotides outside the gene matches: 9. The CDR3 has 15 amino acids. Germline CDR1 and CDR2: LGHDT and YNNKEL (reference sequence). CDR3 region: CASSVWTSGGNEQYF. The CDR3 DNA is TGTGCCAGCAGCGTATGGACTAGCGGAGGAAACGAGCAGTACTTC.

This clonotype has ten or more counts. This rearrangement joins TRBV11-1 to TRBJ1-6; D is uncertain. Trimming pared 5 bases from V and 9 bases from J, leaving 11 bases between. The CDR3 has 13 amino acids. The germline gives CDR1 SGHAT, CDR2 FQDESV (reference sequence). The chain's CDR3 is CASSPARRSPLHF. The CDR3 DNA reads TGTGCCAGCAGCCCGGCCAGACGTTCACCCCTCCACTTT.